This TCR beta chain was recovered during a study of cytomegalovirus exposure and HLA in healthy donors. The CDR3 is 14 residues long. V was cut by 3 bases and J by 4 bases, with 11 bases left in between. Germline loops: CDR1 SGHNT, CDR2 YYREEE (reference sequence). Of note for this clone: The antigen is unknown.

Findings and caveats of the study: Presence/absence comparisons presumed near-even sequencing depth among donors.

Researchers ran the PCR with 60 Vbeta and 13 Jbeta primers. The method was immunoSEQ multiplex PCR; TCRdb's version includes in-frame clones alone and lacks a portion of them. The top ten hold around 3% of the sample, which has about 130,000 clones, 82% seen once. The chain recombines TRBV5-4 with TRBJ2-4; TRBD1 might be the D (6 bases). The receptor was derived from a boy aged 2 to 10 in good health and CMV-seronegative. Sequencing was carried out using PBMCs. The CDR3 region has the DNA TGTGCCAGCAGCTCCAGGGGTCTAAAAAACATTCAGTACTTC. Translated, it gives CASSSRGLKNIQYF.